This is a list of T cell receptor beta chains from one sample in a study of control samples from healthy donors and cancer patients. This table comes from immunoSEQ multiplex PCR, and its TCRdb copy is limited to in-frame clones, with some not included. The sample carries some 23,000 clones, approximately 85% recorded once. Sequenced sample: PBMCs. These receptors were collected from a man in his 60s with head and neck cancer. Both conserved end residues are part of each CDR3. The order of the fields is J gene, clone size, D gene, V gene, CDR3 protein, CDR3 DNA. A D gene is named only where the DNA matches it firmly. Where a row states a size, it is once, few, many or the class of an expanded clone; other rows omit it.

TRBJ2-2 | once | . | TRBV6-1 | CASSEGWGWTGELFF | TGTGCCAGCAGTGAGGGTTGGGGCTGGACCGGGGAGCTGTTTTTT
TRBJ2-2 | . | . | TRBV5-1 | CASSSGRELFF | TGCGCCAGCAGCTCGGGCAGGGAGCTGTTTTTT
TRBJ2-5 | . | . | TRBV6-5 | CASRRGPAGTQYF | TGTGCCAGCAGGCGGGGGCCGGCAGGGACCCAGTACTTC
TRBJ2-5 | once | . | TRBV7-8 | CASSLGNQETQYF | TGTGCCAGCAGCTTAGGGAACCAAGAGACCCAGTACTTC
TRBJ1-2 | . | . | TRBV6-5 | CASTDRKGGYTF | TGTGCCAGCACCGACAGAAAGGGGGGCTACACCTTC
TRBJ2-7 | few | . | TRBV5-1 | CASSLFQGGTTDYEQYF | TGCGCCAGCAGCTTGTTCCAGGGAGGGACAACTGACTACGAGCAGTACTTC
TRBJ2-7 | . | . | TRBV23-1 | CASSHQTLENF | TGCGCCAGCAGTCACCAGACCCTAGAGAACTTC
TRBJ2-1 | . | . | TRBV5-1 | CASIDGPSTGVNERFF | TGCGCCAGCATCGATGGACCCAGCACCGGGGTCAATGAGCGGTTCTTC
TRBJ2-7 | . | . | TRBV18 | CASSLDYEQYF | TGTGCCAGCTCACTGGATTACGAGCAGTACTTC
TRBJ1-1 | . | . | TRBV7-9 | CASSLSWGRLNTEAFF | TGTGCCAGCAGCTTAAGTTGGGGACGGCTGAACACTGAAGCTTTCTTT
TRBJ2-3 | . | . | TRBV20-1 | CSASESRDWFTDTQYF | TGCAGTGCTAGTGAAAGCCGGGACTGGTTTACAGATACGCAGTATTTT
TRBJ2-2 | . | . | TRBV3-1/TRBV3-2 | CASSRSAPGGELFF | TGTGCCAGCAGCCGCAGCGCCCCAGGGGGGGAGCTGTTTTTT
TRBJ1-4 | . | TRBD1 | TRBV19 | CASSIRKGAGEKLFF | TGTGCCAGTAGTATAAGGAAGGGGGCAGGTGAAAAACTGTTTTTT
TRBJ1-2 | . | . | TRBV19 | CASRPRGGHDYGYTF | TGTGCCAGCCGACCGCGGGGGGGCCACGACTATGGCTACACCTTC
TRBJ2-1 | . | . | TRBV5-1 | CASSPGSSDEQFF | TGCGCCAGCAGCCCCGGGTCCAGCGATGAGCAGTTCTTC
TRBJ2-1 | . | TRBD1 | TRBV7-3 | CASSAPGQGSYEQFF | TGTGCCAGCAGCGCCCCGGGACAGGGTAGTTATGAGCAGTTCTTC
TRBJ2-1 | few | . | TRBV28 | CASSLFMYGGGRRDEQFF | TGTGCCAGCAGCCTATTCATGTACGGGGGCGGGAGAAGAGATGAGCAGTTCTTC
TRBJ1-1 | . | . | TRBV6-1 | CASSDRGLNTEAFF | TGTGCCAGCAGTGACCGGGGACTTAACACTGAAGCTTTCTTT
TRBJ2-2 | . | . | TRBV5-1 | CASSGLGDKNTGELFF | TGCGCCAGCAGCGGTCTGGGGGATAAGAACACCGGGGAGCTGTTTTTT
TRBJ1-6 | . | . | TRBV7-2 | CASSAQSFYNSPLHF | TGTGCCAGCAGCGCGCAGAGTTTCTATAATTCACCCCTCCACTTT
TRBJ2-7 | . | TRBD2 | TRBV6-2/TRBV6-3 | CASSYSASGSYEQYF | TGTGCCAGCAGTTACTCTGCTAGCGGAAGCTACGAGCAGTACTTC
TRBJ1-2 | few | . | TRBV6-5 | CASNLRGGQGGYTF | TGTGCCAGCAACCTCCGGGGGGGCCAAGGGGGCTACACCTTC